This T cell receptor (beta chain) was captured by sequencing in a study of blood T cells in healthy people across ages. Findings and caveats of the study: Those diversity estimates obtained from one million T cells were thought to be underestimates.

The individuals who served as donors were healthy Caucasians living in Russia, aged about 6 to 100. Isolated PBMCs totaled at least 6 million in each sample. This clonotype showed up just a few times. Its antigen remains unknown. Using a J-beta primer mix together with a sample-barcoded 5' primer, a second PCR was run for 7 to 11 cycles. Every sample gave at least 3 million paired-end reads containing CDR3. MiXCR, run by TCRdb on the 5' RACE reads, gives a single entry per CDR3 protein. The profile shows 1.5 million to 2 million distinct CDR3 sequences, almost 35% of them singletons. V was pared by 1 base and J by 5 bases, with 7 bases of the junction left unmatched. Germline CDR1 DFQATT, CDR2 SNEGSKA (reference sequence). The CDR3 has 15 residues.

The sample consisted of blood. The TCR comes from a woman in her thirties in good health. V gene TRBV20-1 combines with J gene TRBJ1-4; 7 bases fit TRBD1. CDR3 in amino acids: CSARAAGTENEKLFF. The CDR3 DNA is TGCAGTGCTAGAGCTGCCGGGACAGAGAATGAAAAACTGTTTTTT.